This entry lists 21 T cell receptor beta chains sequenced from one sample in a study of early T cells in non-severe SARS-CoV-2 infection. Via MiXCR, TCRdb re-called the 5' RACE reads, giving one row per CDR3 protein. The sample records tens of thousands of distinct CDR3 sequences, under 15% being singletons. What was sequenced was whole blood. The receptors come from an adult who was a healthcare worker with PCR-confirmed SARS-CoV-2 infection or an uninfected control (not recorded which).

This clonotype is labeled medium-sized. This chain connects TRBV5-1 to TRBJ2-7; D is possibly TRBD1 (5 bases). The V gene's germline CDR1 is SGHRS and CDR2 YFSETQ. The germline V and J ends were trimmed by 0 bases and 7 bases, with 20 bases remaining between them. There are 16 residues in the CDR3. In nucleotides, the CDR3 is TGCGCCAGCAGCTTGGGGGGCCCCATCGACTCCCTGGAGCAGTACTTC. Translating gives CASSLGGPIDSLEQYF. Combining the CDR3 with reference TRBV5-1 and TRBJ2-7 gives the whole variable domain KAGVTQTPRYLIKTRGQQVTLSCSPISGHRSVSWYQQTPGQGLQFLFEYFSETQRNKGNFPGRFSGRQFSNSRSEMNVSTLELGDSALYLCASSLGGPIDSLEQYFGPGTRLTVT.

This clonotype was picked up a small number of times. The gene calls are TRBV7-6 and TRBJ1-5, with 7 bases fitting TRBD1. This CDR3 comprises 14 residues. Looked up from germline, CDR1 is SGHVS and CDR2 is FNYEAQ. Losses at the gene ends were 5 bases for V and 3 bases for J; bases not matched to a gene: 4. CDR3 bases: TGTGCCAGCAGCCCGGGGACAGTCAATCAGCCCCAGCATTTT. It yields the protein CASSPGTVNQPQHF.

This clonotype was counted many times. The chain couples TRBV21-1 to TRBJ2-4. TRBV21-1 is marked as a pseudogene. CDR3 length equals 12 residues. The CDR3 nucleotides are TGTGCCAGCCATGGTACAGTGACCATTCAGTACTTC. Encoded protein: CASHGTVTIQYF.

This clonotype occurred a few times. The chain carries TRBV25-1 and TRBJ1-2, with D possibly TRBD1 on 6 matching bases. Germline V gives CDR1 MGHDK, CDR2 SYGVNS. V was trimmed by 4 bases and J by 4 bases, leaving 10 bases between them. CDR3 size: 13 residues. In nucleotides, the CDR3 is TGTGCCAGCAGTGGGGGGGCCGTCTATGGCTACACCTTC. This codes for CASSGGAVYGYTF.

This clonotype was counted only a few times. The chain employs TRBV5-5 and TRBJ1-1; weak D call: TRBD1 (5 bases). The V and J ends lost 1 base and 5 bases respectively, with 12 bases between them. Germline lookup yields CDR1 SGHKS and CDR2 YYEKEE (reference sequence). The CDR3 covers 14 residues. For the CDR3, the DNA is TGTGCCAGCAGCTTGACTGGGGGAGGAACTGAAGCTTTCTTT. The encoded protein is CASSLTGGGTEAFF.

This clonotype was counted a few times. The rearrangement joins TRBV5-1 to TRBJ2-1; 7 positions agree with TRBD2. Trimming cost V 4 bases and J 8 bases; bases outside gene matches: 9. The V gene's germline CDR1 is SGHRS and CDR2 YFSETQ. The length of the CDR3 is 14 residues. The CDR3 protein is CASSPSLARYEQFF. The CDR3 DNA reads as TGCGCCAGCAGCCCGTCACTAGCGCGATATGAGCAGTTCTTC.

This clonotype was counted a few times. The chain carries TRBV6-6 and TRBJ1-1, with TRBD1 identical over 9 bases. The J segment lost 7 bases and the V segment lost 1 base, leaving 7 bases of the junction unmatched. CDR1 is MNHNY, CDR2 SVGAGI, per germline (reference sequence). This CDR3 is built from 15 residues. The CDR3 DNA is TGTGCCAGCAGTTACTGGGACAGGGACAAGAGTGAAGCTTTCTTT. It is translated as CASSYWDRDKSEAFF.

As regards this clonotype: This could be a read error, since a much larger clone is one nucleotide away. The chain couples TRBV25-1 to TRBJ1-2, with unresolved D. Germline V CDR1 and CDR2: MGHDK, SYGVNS. The CDR3 consists of 13 residues. CDR3 sequence reads: CTSSPGPTYGYTF. The DNA for the CDR3 is TGTACCAGCAGTCCTGGGCCCACCTATGGCTACACCTTC.

The J gene is TRBJ1-5, the V gene TRBV5-5; 7 bases line up with TRBD1. The J segment lost 3 bases and the V segment lost 4 bases, leaving 4 bases of the junction unmatched. Per germline, CDR1 SGHKS and CDR2 YYEKEE (reference sequence). CDR3 length equals 14 residues. The CDR3 sequence: CASSQGQPNQPQHF. Here the CDR3 DNA reads TGTGCCAGCAGCCAGGGACAGCCCAATCAGCCCCAGCATTTT.

This clonotype has a count of ten or more. The CDR3 DNA is TGTGCCAGCAGCAGATGGCGAGCAGGGAGCACAGATACGCAGTATTTT. Protein product: CASSRWRAGSTDTQYF. The chain combines TRBV5-6 with TRBJ2-3; tentatively, D is TRBD1 (5 bases). V shed 4 bases and J shed 0 bases, with 15 bases lying between them. Germline values: CDR1 SGHDT, CDR2 YYEEEE. The CDR3 is made up of 16 amino acids. Supplemented by reference TRBV5-6 and TRBJ2-3, the full variable domain reads DAGVTQSPTHLIKTRGQQVTLRCSPKSGHDTVSWYQQALGQGPQFIFQYYEEEERQRGNFPDRFSGHQFPNYSSELNVNALLLGDSALYLCASSRWRAGSTDTQYFGPGTRLTVL.

This clonotype appeared many times. V usage is TRBV12-3 or TRBV12-4 and J usage is TRBJ2-6; 7 bases agree with TRBD2. The CDR3 contains 15 residues. V was pared by 5 bases and J by 0 bases, with 1 base of the junction left unmatched. The CDR3 here is CASSRGVSGANVLTF. As DNA, the CDR3 is TGTGCCAGCAGTCGGGGGGTCTCTGGGGCCAACGTCCTGACTTTC.

This clonotype has ten or more counts. The chain couples TRBV27 to TRBJ2-7; D perhaps matches TRBD1 (5 bases). V lost 5 bases and J lost 6, with 20 bases in between. CDR3 length: 15 amino acids. Germline V gives CDR1 MNHEY, CDR2 SMNVEV (reference sequence). CDR3 DNA sequence: TGTGCCAGCAGTCGAATGACAGAGACCCCCTCCGAGCAGTACTTC. It translates to CASSRMTETPSEQYF.

The sample holds many counts of this clonotype. The chain is built from TRBV7-2 and TRBJ1-5; possible D gene TRBD1, 5 bases. This CDR3 is 13 amino acids long. Germline loops: CDR1 SGHTA, CDR2 FQGNSA. V was shortened by 5 bases and J by 7 bases, with 12 bases between the two germline ends. The CDR3 region has the DNA TGTGCCAGCAGCCTAGGGGTTCGACAGCCCCAGCATTTT. It translates to CASSLGVRQPQHF.

This clonotype was seen repeatedly, ten times or more. The chain links TRBV27 to TRBJ1-1; D call uncertain. Between the trimmed V and J ends, which lost 6 bases and 1 base, there was a span of 6 bases. Germline CDR1 reads MNHEY; CDR2 reads SMNVEV (reference sequence). This CDR3 is 12 amino acids long. This CDR3 reads CASRYRNTEAFF. CDR3 nucleotide sequence: TGTGCCAGCAGATATCGGAACACTGAAGCTTTCTTT.

This clonotype was found a few times. This chain connects TRBV7-2 to TRBJ2-3, with 7 bases lining up with TRBD1. Germline V gene sequence: CDR1 SGHTA, CDR2 FQGNSA. V gave up 5 bases and J gave up 3 bases; unmatched junction bases: 5. This CDR3 region has 14 residues. The CDR3 sequence is CASSRGLRTDTQYF. The CDR3 region has the DNA TGTGCCAGCAGCAGGGGGCTGAGAACAGATACGCAGTATTTT. The full variable domain, rest sourced from reference TRBV7-2 and TRBJ2-3, is GAGVSQSPSNKVTEKGKDVELRCDPISGHTALYWYRQSLGQGLEFLIYFQGNSAPDKSGLPSDRFSAERTGGSVSTLTIQRTQQEDSAVYLCASSRGLRTDTQYFGPGTRLTVL.

The V and J genes are TRBV29-1 and TRBJ1-2; 10 bases fit TRBD1. V was pared by 6 bases and J by 8 bases, with 9 bases of the junction left unmatched. Germline CDR1 and CDR2: SQVTM and ANQGSEA. The CDR3 loop spans 13 amino acids. CDR3 sequence (DNA): TGCAGCGTGACGGGACAGGGGAAGAGCGGCTACACCTTC. The encoded protein is CSVTGQGKSGYTF. Together with reference TRBV29-1 and TRBJ1-2, the CDR3 gives the full variable domain: SAVISQKPSRDICQRGTSLTIQCQVDSQVTMMFWYRQQPGQSLTLIATANQGSEATYESGFVIDKFPISRPNLTFSTLTVSNMSPEDSSIYLCSVTGQGKSGYTFGSGTRLTVV.

The chain combines TRBV6-2 or TRBV6-3 with TRBJ1-5; D is uncertain. This CDR3 spans 14 amino acids. Germline CDR1 and CDR2: MNHEY and SVGEGT. The germline V and J ends were trimmed by 6 bases and 4 bases, with 13 bases remaining between them. CDR3 loop: CASRTDGGNQPQHF. In nucleotides, the CDR3 is TGTGCCAGCAGGACGGACGGCGGGAATCAGCCCCAGCATTTT.

The gene calls are TRBV5-5 and TRBJ2-5; 7 nucleotides agree with TRBD1. Germline-derived CDR1 and CDR2 are SGHKS and YYEKEE (reference sequence). The V gene end was trimmed by 5 bases and the J gene end by 2 bases; junction bases not matched to a gene: 6. The CDR3 loop spans 14 amino acids. CDR3 DNA sequence: TGTGCCAGCAGTAGGACAGGCTCACAAGAGACCCAGTACTTC. It yields the protein CASSRTGSQETQYF.

Details on this clonotype: This may be a read error, as it is one base from a much larger clone. Because the CDR3 is missing its conserved closing phenylalanine or tryptophan, this is likely a read error. The chain carries TRBV12-3 or TRBV12-4 and TRBJ2-5; possibly TRBD2 for D (5 bases). The CDR3 spans 13 residues. Trimming took off 3 bases at V and 1 base at J, with 6 bases between the two ends. The chain's CDR3 is CASSLGSQETQYL. CDR3 nucleotide sequence: TGTGCCAGCAGTTTGGGGAGCCAAGAGACCCAGTACTTA.

At least ten counts were recorded for this clonotype. The chain employs TRBV27 and TRBJ2-2; no definite D call. The germline V gene encodes CDR1 MNHEY and CDR2 SMNVEV (reference sequence). This CDR3 is 13 amino acids long. The ends were cut back, 6 bases at V and 5 bases at J, with 10 bases in the middle. DNA for the CDR3: TGTGCCAGCAGCCCTTTCCGAACCGGGGAGCTGTTTTTT. Translating gives CASSPFRTGELFF.

This clonotype was seen only a few times. V is TRBV4-3 and J is TRBJ2-6; 8 nucleotides line up with TRBD1. CDR3 size: 16 residues. Germline loops: CDR1 LGHNA, CDR2 YSLEER. Trimming removed 2 bases from V and 13 bases from J; junction bases left unmatched: 13. The CDR3 spells CASSQNFGQGALVLTF. The CDR3 region has the DNA TGCGCCAGCAGCCAAAATTTCGGACAGGGAGCCTTGGTCCTGACTTTC.